The entry below describes one T cell receptor (beta chain). It has no known antigen specificity. No quality values exist for individual bases; no much larger clone is one base distant. The CDR3 numbers 16 residues from cysteine through phenylalanine. The entry retains the CDR3 DNA only, 48 bases that are in frame from base 1. Here V drops 5 bases and J drops 1 base, and the junction holds 8 bases not matched to any gene. The germline V gene (reference sequence) specifies LNHDA as CDR1 and SQIVND as CDR2. The receptor library was made with RT-PCR. Instrument on record: Illumina HiSeq 2500. TCRdb trimmed the raw reads at Q25, called clones with MiXCR and kept productive beta chains. Each record represents a unique CDR3 protein, reported with the most common genes and DNA among its rows. For this sample there are over 150,000 distinct CDR3 sequences; about 11% appear just once. The ten biggest clones cover around 12% of the sample.

The data were obtained in a study of response to subunit inactivated influenza vaccine (dated by TCRdb to between 2017 and 2018). At the level of the whole study: Deep quantitative profiling of the T cell receptor repertoire was used in the study to follow responses to a trivalent subunit inactivated influenza vaccine.

Study-wide conclusions, independent of this receptor: According to the authors, only a limited number of new T cells may be recruited by each seasonal influenza vaccination.

The sample's time point label, in plain terms: approximately 40 days after influenza vaccine administration. This sequence was found in a man over 45 who received an inactivated influenza vaccine. Donor details come from another sample of the same person, matched by shared clones. In this chain, TRBV19 is recombined with TRBJ2-3; TRBD1 agrees with 8 junctional bases. Here the sequenced sample was non-naive T cells sorted from PBMCs, taken 45 days after vaccination. The intended sense of this specimen's cell subset or site label: memory T cell fraction. The nucleotides read TGTGCCAGTAGTTCAATCCAGGGGGCTCGCACAGATACGCAGTATTTT. This sequence encodes CASSSIQGARTDTQYF.